This T cell receptor beta chain was captured in a study of blood T cells in healthy people across ages. As regards this clonotype: The antigen remains unidentified.

Trimming stripped 1 base from V and 0 bases from J, with 13 bases between. Looked up from germline, CDR1 is SNHLY and CDR2 is FYNNEI. The CDR3 extends over 17 amino acids. Broader study findings: Naive T cell percentage showed a strong correlation with the diversity of TCR beta. Long-lived donors carried more naive CD4+ cells and greater diversity than aged donors.

The authors ran a second PCR of roughly 6 to 12 cycles using a sample-barcoded 5' primer and a J-beta primer mix. The template-switch adaptor was a 5' adaptor with 12 random nucleotides. It tagged each cDNA molecule. Paired-end reads containing CDR3 totaled no fewer than 3 million for each sample. TCRdb reanalysed the 5' RACE reads using MiXCR and keeps one entry per CDR3 protein. The table lists about 1.6 million distinct CDR3 sequences, about 32% of them singletons. This chain links TRBV2 with TRBJ1-5; D remains ambiguous. The origin of this receptor is a woman under 40 in good health. The material sequenced was blood. CDR3 sequence: CASSEGPAKNSNQPQHF. CDR3 bases: TGTGCCAGCAGTGAAGGGCCGGCCAAGAATAGCAATCAGCCCCAGCATTTT.